This T cell receptor beta chain was retrieved from a study of T-cell reconstitution after alpha-beta-depleted transplantation in children. Study-wide points: Fresh T-cell production supplied most of the T-cell counts and diversity seen one year after transplant. Recipient T cells and thymic progenitors that survived gave rise to the high TCRbeta diversity observed at day 60 in some patients. Reportedly, only several hundred clones from non-depleted graft cells drove alpha-beta T-cell counts at about two months.

Unique molecular identifiers were built into the TCRbeta library. TCRdb redid the calling of the PCR reads with MiXCR, one entry per CDR3 protein. This table holds about 490,000 distinct CDR3 sequences, about 10% found once. About this clonotype: Its target is not known. Given a much more abundant clone one base away, this may be a read error.

Trimming pared 7 bases from V and 6 bases from J, leaving 12 bases between. This CDR3 spans 12 amino acids. Germline CDR1 reads SEHNR; CDR2 reads FQNEAQ (reference sequence). The clonotype comes from a child younger than 10 with inherited bone marrow failure, due to receive a stem cell transplant. This chain uses TRBV7-9 with TRBJ1-1; D gene unclear. This specimen was PBMCs, taken before TCRalphabeta/CD19-depleted stem cell transplant. The CDR3, as DNA: TGTGCCAGCACCCAAATGGACGCTGAAGCTTTCTTT. As protein: CASTQMDAEAFF.